This T cell receptor (beta chain) was profiled in a study of blood T cell repertoires in COVID-19. One Seattle source followed patients from active infection through their disease course. Trimming at V came to 3 bases and at J to 5 bases, leaving 10 bases not matched to a gene. Germline V gene sequence: CDR1 DFQATT, CDR2 SNEGSKA (reference sequence). The CDR3 contains 14 residues. Authors' processing steps: Amplification from reference gene primers served as the basis for estimated nucleated cell counts. The method was immunoSEQ multiplex PCR; TCRdb's version includes in-frame clones alone and lacks a portion of them. V, J and clone size are those of that table, while D and trimming were read from the DNA. The sample carries 200,000 to 250,000 clones, 65% to 90% recorded once. This clone was seen a single time.

J is TRBJ2-7 and V is TRBV20-1; 7 nucleotides align to TRBD2. The receptor comes from a man between 50 and 59 years old with COVID-19, enrolled during active disease. The sequenced sample was peripheral blood. The CDR3 DNA is TGCAGTGCTAGTAATACGGGGGGATGGAACGAGCAGTACTTC. Encoded protein: CSASNTGGWNEQYF.